The 18 T cell receptor beta chains presented below share a single source sample, sequenced in a study of early T cells in non-severe SARS-CoV-2 infection. MiXCR, applied by TCRdb to the 5' RACE reads, yields one record per CDR3 protein. The profile shows about 44,000 distinct CDR3 sequences, about 25% of them singletons. The sample consisted of whole blood, taken at baseline. The origin of the receptors is an adult who was a healthcare worker with PCR-confirmed SARS-CoV-2 infection or an uninfected control (not recorded which).

This clonotype was picked up a small number of times. The CDR3 here is CASSLAQRKWPEAFF. As DNA, the CDR3 is TGTGCCAGCAGCTTAGCCCAGCGTAAATGGCCTGAAGCTTTCTTT. This chain uses TRBV11-2 with TRBJ1-1; D gene ambiguous. CDR3 length: 15 residues. From germline, CDR1 is SGHAT and CDR2 FQNNGV. V lost 1 base to trimming and J lost 6 bases, with 15 bases between them. The whole variable domain, filled in from reference TRBV11-2 and TRBJ1-1, reads EAGVAQSPRYKIIEKRQSVAFWCNPISGHATLYWYQQILGQGPKLLIQFQNNGVVDDSQLPKDRFSAERLKGVDSTLKIQPAKLEDSAVYLCASSLAQRKWPEAFFGQGTRLTVV.

Only a few counts were recorded for this clonotype. The rearrangement joins TRBV7-9 to TRBJ2-1, with D perhaps matching TRBD1 or TRBD2 (5 bases each). Germline V gene lookup returns CDR1 SEHNR and CDR2 FQNEAQ (reference sequence). CDR3 length equals 17 residues. V lost 5 bases to trimming and J lost 2 bases, with 19 bases between them. CDR3 nucleotide sequence: TGTGCCAGCAGCCGGTTATCCGGGACGGGGACCTACAATGAGCAGTTCTTC. Translating it yields CASSRLSGTGTYNEQFF.

This clonotype was seen only a few times. The chain employs TRBV5-1 and TRBJ1-1, with D perhaps TRBD1 (5 bases). Germline assignment: CDR1 SGHRS and CDR2 YFSETQ. The CDR3 totals 14 residues. V was pared by 4 bases and J by 4 bases, with 14 bases between. In nucleotides, the CDR3 is TGCGCCAGCAGCCAAGGGCGGGGCGGCACTGAAGCTTTCTTT. It encodes CASSQGRGGTEAFF.

CDR3 sequence: CASGTRRGYTF. In DNA, the CDR3 is TGTGCCAGCGGAACCAGGCGCGGCTACACCTTC. The chain combines TRBV6-5 with TRBJ1-2; D remains unclear. The CDR3 is made up of 11 amino acids. The V end was cut by 8 bases, the J end by 8 bases, with 12 bases between. Germline lookup yields CDR1 MNHEY and CDR2 SVGAGI.

The J gene is TRBJ2-3, the V gene TRBV5-4; D tentatively reads TRBD1 or TRBD2 (5 bases each). The CDR3 has 14 amino acids. Germline V gene data show CDR1 as SGHNT and CDR2 as YYREEE (reference sequence). V lost 4 bases and J lost 3, with 12 bases in between. The CDR3 region has the DNA TGTGCCAGCAGCGAAGGGACGGAGACAGATACGCAGTATTTT. This codes for CASSEGTETDTQYF.

The chain is built from TRBV7-9 and TRBJ1-4, with 8 bases aligning to TRBD1. Losses at the gene ends were 5 bases for V and 8 bases for J; bases not matched to a gene: 4. This CDR3 spans 13 amino acids. The germline V gene encodes CDR1 SEHNR and CDR2 FQNEAQ (reference sequence). Here the CDR3 reads CASSPTGEEKLFF. DNA for the CDR3: TGTGCCAGCAGCCCGACAGGGGAGGAAAAACTGTTTTTT.

The sample holds many counts of this clonotype. The rearrangement links TRBV6-4 to TRBJ1-5; perhaps TRBD1 as D (6 bases). There are 13 residues in the CDR3. Germline V gene lookup returns CDR1 MRHNA and CDR2 SNTAGT. The germline V and J ends were trimmed by 6 bases and 5 bases, with 11 bases remaining between them. CDR3 DNA sequence: TGTGCCAGCAGCCTGGACAGCCATCAGCCCCAGCATTTT. Translation gives CASSLDSHQPQHF.

The chain uses TRBV19 and TRBJ1-4; 9 bases line up with TRBD1. This CDR3 has 15 residues. Germline V gene sequence: CDR1 LNHDA, CDR2 SQIVND (reference sequence). V was pared by 5 bases and J by 2 bases, with 3 bases of the junction left unmatched. In nucleotides, the CDR3 is TGTGCCAGTAGTCCCGGGACAGGGACTAATGAAAAACTGTTTTTT. Protein sequence: CASSPGTGTNEKLFF.

This clonotype was counted between two and nine times. The V call is TRBV11-2, the J call TRBJ2-7, with 9 bases aligning to TRBD1. Germline trimming cut 5 bases from V and 10 bases from J; bases unmatched to any gene: 15. CDR1 and CDR2 from the germline V gene are SGHAT and FQNNGV. This CDR3 region has 15 residues. CDR3 region: CASSLRPGQGHPQYF. The CDR3 DNA follows: TGTGCCAGCAGCCTACGACCGGGACAGGGCCACCCCCAGTACTTC.

This clonotype was detected only a few times. V is TRBV12-3 or TRBV12-4 and J is TRBJ1-2; 8 bases line up with TRBD1. Trimming removed 6 bases from V and 6 bases from J; junction bases left unmatched: 15. CDR3 size: 16 residues. This chain's CDR3 is CASSHLTGAGGNGYTF. As DNA, the CDR3 is TGTGCCAGCAGCCATCTGACAGGGGCGGGAGGTAATGGCTACACCTTC.

V usage is TRBV6-1 and J usage is TRBJ2-1; 7 bases agree with TRBD1. J gave up 0 bases and V 6 bases, and 5 bases lay outside the gene matches. Germline CDR1 MNHNS, CDR2 SASEGT. The CDR3 is 15 residues long. In DNA, the CDR3 is TGTGCCAGCAGACGGGACAGCCGCTCCTACAATGAGCAGTTCTTC. Amino acids: CASRRDSRSYNEQFF.

The V gene is TRBV15, the J gene TRBJ2-3; 9 nucleotides match TRBD2. Germline CDR1 LNHNV, CDR2 YYDKDF (reference sequence). V gave up 1 base and J gave up 3 bases; unmatched junction bases: 5. This CDR3 region has 16 residues. The CDR3 DNA is TGTGCCACCAGCAGAGGGGGAGCGGGGGGAACAGATACGCAGTATTTT. Amino acid sequence: CATSRGGAGGTDTQYF.

V and J are TRBV27 and TRBJ2-1; 16 nucleotides align to TRBD2. J was trimmed by 7 bases and V by 5 bases; bases with no gene match: 11. The CDR3 has 18 residues. Germline V gives CDR1 MNHEY, CDR2 SMNVEV (reference sequence). CDR3 residues: CASSPPGLAGGPGNEQFF. CDR3 nucleotides: TGTGCCAGCAGTCCGCCGGGACTAGCGGGGGGGCCGGGGAATGAGCAGTTCTTC.

The sample holds many counts of this clonotype. J is TRBJ2-3 and V is TRBV9; 7 nucleotides agree with TRBD2. There are 15 residues in the CDR3. Germline V CDR1 and CDR2: SGDLS, YYNGEE. Losses at the gene ends were 0 bases for V and 4 bases for J; bases not matched to a gene: 5. In DNA form, the CDR3 reads TGTGCCAGCAGCGTAGCTTCCCTAGCGGCAGATACGCAGTATTTT. This gives the protein CASSVASLAADTQYF. The variable domain in full, completed from reference TRBV9 and TRBJ2-3, reads DSGVTQTPKHLITATGQRVTLRCSPRSGDLSVYWYQQSLDQGLQFLIQYYNGEERAKGNILERFSAQQFPDLHSELNLSSLELGDSALYFCASSVASLAADTQYFGPGTRLTVL.

This clonotype appeared a few times. The chain is built from TRBV6-1 and TRBJ1-1; 9 bases fit TRBD1. CDR1 and CDR2 from the germline V gene are MNHNS and SASEGT. This CDR3 region has 13 residues. The junction had 1 base not matched to a gene; V was cut back by 7 bases and J by 1 base. The CDR3 here is CASMGQGNTEAFF. In DNA form, the CDR3 reads TGTGCCAGCATGGGACAGGGGAACACTGAAGCTTTCTTT.

This clonotype turned up a few times. J is TRBJ1-4 and V is TRBV2; a possible D gene is TRBD1 (6 bases). From germline, CDR1 is SNHLY and CDR2 FYNNEI. Trimming removed 4 bases from V and 0 bases from J, with 12 bases in between. The CDR3 runs 16 residues. The CDR3 here is CASSVGTPATNEKLFF. In DNA form, the CDR3 reads TGTGCCAGCAGTGTAGGGACACCCGCAACTAATGAAAAACTGTTTTTT.

The rearrangement uses TRBV5-4 and TRBJ2-7, with 8 bases identical to TRBD1. V was clipped by 2 bases and J by 3 bases; unmatched bases: 10. Per the germline V gene, CDR1 is SGHNT and CDR2 is YYREEE (reference sequence). The CDR3 spans 16 residues. The CDR3 DNA sequence: TGTGCCAGCAGCTTCGGGGGAGGACAGGGCCACTACGAGCAGTACTTC. This encodes CASSFGGGQGHYEQYF.

This clonotype has ten or more counts. The chain couples TRBV6-5 to TRBJ2-3, with 14 bases aligning to TRBD2. The V gene end was trimmed by 5 bases and the J gene end by 2 bases; junction bases not matched to a gene: 9. The CDR3 totals 18 residues. Germline V gene lookup returns CDR1 MNHEY and CDR2 SVGAGI. The CDR3 DNA is TGTGCCAGCAGTGCCCACCCGGGACTAGCGGGGGACACAGATACGCAGTATTTT. It encodes CASSAHPGLAGDTDTQYF.